This T cell receptor (beta chain) emerged from a study of CD8+ T cells in alopecia areata. Study results and limitations: Alopecia totalis/universalis scalp especially showed more expanded CD8+ clones than normal scalp. Mice gave a clearer picture of TCR sharing than patients did, possibly for HLA-related reasons.

Sorting separated CD4+ and CD8+ T cells out of PBMCs. Worth noting for this clone: Its antigen remains unidentified.

The CDR3 is made up of 16 amino acids. V trimming: 3 bases; J trimming: 6 bases; junction bases outside the gene matches: 8. Germline CDR1 MGHRA, CDR2 YSYEKL. The authors extracted RNA and reverse transcribed it into cDNA as the sequencing template. TCRdb keeps only in-frame clones here, not all; method: immunoSEQ multiplex PCR. The sample contains roughly 150,000 clones, approximately 56% of which appear only once. The chain has TRBV4-1 and TRBJ2-2, with 9 bases identical to TRBD1. The sequence derives from a human donor in good health. Material for sequencing was CD8+ T cells sorted from blood. The CDR3 DNA reads TGCGCCAGCAGCCAGATACAGGGGGCAATCCCCGGGGAGCTGTTTTTT. Protein sequence: CASSQIQGAIPGELFF.